The source of this T cell receptor (beta chain) is a study of spatial heterogeneity in lung cancer. This clonotype occurred a few times. V was pared by 1 base and J by 4 bases, with 11 bases between. This CDR3 has 15 amino acids. The germline gives CDR1 LNHDA, CDR2 SQIVND (reference sequence). TCRdb independently ran MiXCR on the 5' RACE reads; one entry per CDR3 protein. Of 110,000 or so distinct CDR3 sequences in the sample, about 10% are singletons; the top ten hold approximately 25%. Time point in this sample: blood at routine non-recurrence follow-up after resection. This sequence was found in a female donor with early-stage non-small cell lung cancer. The sequencing used PBMCs, collected at follow-up. The V and J genes are TRBV19 and TRBJ2-1, with D unresolved. Written as DNA, the CDR3 is TGTGCCAGTAGTATAGCTTTGCGGCGATACAATGAGCAGTTCTTC. Amino acid sequence: CASSIALRRYNEQFF. The complete variable domain, with remaining parts taken from reference TRBV19 and TRBJ2-1, reads DGGITQSPKYLFRKEGQNVTLSCEQNLNHDAMYWYRQDPGQGLRLIYYSQIVNDFQKGDIAEGYSVSREKKESFPLTVTSAQKNPTAFYLCASSIALRRYNEQFFGPGTRLTVL.